Listed below are T cell receptor beta chains from one sample, sequenced in a study of response to subunit inactivated influenza vaccine. TCRdb used MiXCR to reprocess the RT-PCR reads, holding one entry per CDR3 protein. The sample records 650,000 or so distinct CDR3 sequences, 11% to 15% being singletons. Sequenced material: PBMCs from blood, taken 14 to 15 days before vaccination. Receptors originate from a man aged 50-60 years who received an inactivated influenza vaccine. Each CDR3 is given with its conserved first and last residue. D genes are given only for firm matches. Size is omitted from some rows. Given values are once, few, many or a class for expanded clones.

>TRBJ2-7|TRBV21-1|NA|many
TGTGCCAGCAGCAAAAAGGGGGCCCTTGTATCCTACGAGCAGTACTTC
CASSKKGALVSYEQYF
>TRBJ1-5|TRBV15|NA|NA
TGTGCCACCAGCAGAGAACCCGGATTTAGCAATCAGCCCCAGCATTTT
CATSREPGFSNQPQHF
>TRBJ2-1|TRBV7-9|NA|few
TGTGCCAGCAGCTTAGAGTCAAGGGGAGGCGAGCAGTTCTTC
CASSLESRGGEQFF
>TRBJ1-1|TRBV6-5|TRBD1|few
TGTGCCAGCAGTTACTCCGGACAGGTACTCTCAAACACTGAAGCTTTCTTT
CASSYSGQVLSNTEAFF
>TRBJ1-5|TRBV12-3/TRBV12-4|TRBD1|many
TGTGCCAGCAGTCAGACAGGGGGAAGGAATCAGCCCCAGCATTTT
CASSQTGGRNQPQHF
>TRBJ2-1|TRBV3-1|TRBD2|many
TGTGCCAGCAGGAAAGCGGGAGGGTACAATGAGCAGTTCTTC
CASRKAGGYNEQFF
>TRBJ2-7|TRBV15|TRBD2|many
TGTGCCACCAGCAGAGGACTAGCGGGGGGCCTGAGCTCCTACGAGCAGTACTTC
CATSRGLAGGLSSYEQYF
>TRBJ2-3|TRBV15|TRBD2|NA
TGTGCCACCAGCAGAGGGTCTAGCGGGAGCACAGATACGCAGTATTTT
CATSRGSSGSTDTQYF
>TRBJ2-5|TRBV25-1|TRBD1|many
TGTGCCAGCAGTAAGGACAGGGGGGAGACCCAGTACTTC
CASSKDRGETQYF
>TRBJ2-7|TRBV4-2|NA|many
TGTGCCAGCAGCCAAGGGTCCGGCCTGGGCTACGAGCAGTACTTC
CASSQGSGLGYEQYF
>TRBJ2-7|TRBV7-2|TRBD2|NA
TGTGCCAGCAGAAAGGCGGGGCTAGCGGGAGTCGACGAGCAGTACTTC
CASRKAGLAGVDEQYF